The rows below give T cell receptor beta chains drawn from one sample of a study of a mutant IDH1 vaccine in newly diagnosed glioma. These receptors' targets are unknown. This table comes from immunoSEQ multiplex PCR, and its TCRdb copy is limited to in-frame clones, with some not included. The data hold about 59,000 clones, with around 86% observed a single time. This specimen was PBMCs, taken from a glioma patient whose treatment included an IDH1 peptide vaccine. These receptors were collected from a man aged 25 to 40 with glioma. Both conserved end residues are part of each CDR3. The D gene is left open where the match is weak. Clone size is given for some rows only: seen once, a few or many times, or a class if the clone is expanded.

d_call: NA
v_call: TRBV7-9
j_call: TRBJ1-1
clone_size: NA
cdr3_length: 13
cdr3_aa: CASSLVHDTEAFF
cdr3_nt: TGTGCCAGCAGCTTAGTCCACGACACTGAAGCTTTCTTT

d_call: NA
v_call: TRBV2
j_call: TRBJ1-5
clone_size: few
cdr3_length: 14
cdr3_aa: CASSEQGTNQPQHF
cdr3_nt: TGTGCCAGCAGCGAACAGGGAACCAATCAGCCCCAGCATTTT

d_call: NA
v_call: TRBV6-1
j_call: TRBJ1-5
clone_size: NA
cdr3_length: 15
cdr3_aa: CASSEVQGGNQPQHF
cdr3_nt: TGTGCCAGCAGTGAAGTACAGGGAGGGAATCAGCCCCAGCATTTT

d_call: NA
v_call: TRBV5-4
j_call: TRBJ2-7
clone_size: NA
cdr3_length: 14
cdr3_aa: CASSLLGGGFEQYF
cdr3_nt: TGTGCCAGCAGCTTGCTAGGGGGAGGATTTGAGCAGTACTTC

d_call: TRBD1
v_call: TRBV7-9
j_call: TRBJ2-3
clone_size: NA
cdr3_length: 17
cdr3_aa: CASSQTGVLRYTDTQYF
cdr3_nt: TGTGCCAGCAGCCAGACAGGGGTTCTACGCTACACAGATACGCAGTATTTT

d_call: TRBD2
v_call: TRBV7-8
j_call: TRBJ2-5
clone_size: medium-sized
cdr3_length: 14
cdr3_aa: CASSIGTSGTTQYF
cdr3_nt: TGTGCCAGCAGCATTGGGACCAGCGGGACGACCCAGTACTTC

d_call: NA
v_call: TRBV27
j_call: TRBJ1-5
clone_size: few
cdr3_length: 14
cdr3_aa: CASSPYYSNQPQHF
cdr3_nt: TGTGCCAGCAGTCCATATTATAGCAATCAGCCCCAGCATTTT

d_call: TRBD1
v_call: TRBV28
j_call: TRBJ1-1
clone_size: NA
cdr3_length: 16
cdr3_aa: CASSPRQGRGGTEAFF
cdr3_nt: TGTGCCAGCAGTCCTCGACAGGGACGGGGGGGAACTGAAGCTTTCTTT

d_call: TRBD1
v_call: TRBV19
j_call: TRBJ1-2
clone_size: NA
cdr3_length: 16
cdr3_aa: CASSLYRGQGEYGYTF
cdr3_nt: TGTGCCAGTAGCCTTTACCGAGGACAGGGGGAATATGGCTACACCTTC

d_call: NA
v_call: TRBV11-2
j_call: TRBJ1-5
clone_size: NA
cdr3_length: 13
cdr3_aa: CASSLSGVEPQHF
cdr3_nt: TGTGCCAGCAGCTTGTCGGGGGTAGAGCCCCAGCATTTT

d_call: NA
v_call: TRBV23-1
j_call: TRBJ2-3
clone_size: NA
cdr3_length: 18
cdr3_aa: CASSQSPLIVDPGDTQYF
cdr3_nt: TGCGCCAGCAGTCAATCGCCCCTAATTGTCGACCCGGGGGATACGCAGTATTTT

d_call: NA
v_call: TRBV5-1
j_call: TRBJ1-1
clone_size: few
cdr3_length: 14
cdr3_aa: CASSLGSGNTEAFF
cdr3_nt: TGCGCCAGCAGCTTGGGTTCCGGGAACACTGAAGCTTTCTTT

d_call: NA
v_call: TRBV28
j_call: TRBJ2-5
clone_size: NA
cdr3_length: 14
cdr3_aa: CASTSRGSRGTQYF
cdr3_nt: TGTGCCAGCACCTCCCGGGGCTCAAGGGGGACCCAGTACTTC

d_call: NA
v_call: TRBV7-6
j_call: TRBJ1-1
clone_size: NA
cdr3_length: 13
cdr3_aa: CASSSRVHTEAFF
cdr3_nt: TGTGCCAGCAGCAGCAGGGTTCACACTGAAGCTTTCTTT

d_call: NA
v_call: TRBV7-9
j_call: TRBJ1-1
clone_size: NA
cdr3_length: 17
cdr3_aa: CASSFRAASYSNTEAFF
cdr3_nt: TGTGCCAGCAGCTTTAGGGCAGCGTCGTATTCGAACACTGAAGCTTTCTTT

d_call: TRBD1
v_call: TRBV28
j_call: TRBJ1-1
clone_size: NA
cdr3_length: 15
cdr3_aa: CASSPGTATNTEAFF
cdr3_nt: TGTGCCAGCAGTCCCGGGACAGCTACGAACACTGAAGCTTTCTTT

d_call: TRBD2
v_call: TRBV5-4
j_call: TRBJ2-5
clone_size: NA
cdr3_length: 15
cdr3_aa: CASSLGPTSGETQYF
cdr3_nt: TGTGCCAGCAGCTTGGGCCCGACTAGCGGGGAGACCCAGTACTTC

d_call: NA
v_call: TRBV7-9
j_call: TRBJ2-5
clone_size: NA
cdr3_length: 14
cdr3_aa: CASSLSEPQETQYF
cdr3_nt: TGTGCCAGCAGCTTATCCGAGCCTCAAGAGACCCAGTACTTC

d_call: NA
v_call: TRBV7-9
j_call: TRBJ2-5
clone_size: NA
cdr3_length: 15
cdr3_aa: CASSPRRGQGETQYF
cdr3_nt: TGTGCCAGCAGCCCCAGGAGGGGCCAAGGGGAGACCCAGTACTTC

d_call: NA
v_call: TRBV19
j_call: TRBJ2-3
clone_size: NA
cdr3_length: 15
cdr3_aa: CASSIDHGGKDTQYF
cdr3_nt: TGTGCCAGTAGTATAGATCATGGAGGGAAGGATACGCAGTATTTT

d_call: TRBD2
v_call: TRBV5-6
j_call: TRBJ2-5
clone_size: NA
cdr3_length: 16
cdr3_aa: CASNRLAGIGQETQYF
cdr3_nt: TGTGCCAGCAACAGACTAGCGGGGATCGGACAAGAGACCCAGTACTTC

d_call: NA
v_call: TRBV15
j_call: TRBJ1-1
clone_size: medium-sized
cdr3_length: 17
cdr3_aa: CATRGKTFGDINTEAFF
cdr3_nt: TGTGCCACCAGGGGGAAAACGTTTGGGGACATCAACACTGAAGCTTTCTTT

d_call: TRBD1
v_call: TRBV4-1
j_call: TRBJ1-6
clone_size: NA
cdr3_length: 16
cdr3_aa: CASSQNIGDRYSPLHF
cdr3_nt: TGCGCCAGCAGCCAAAATATAGGGGACAGATATTCACCCCTCCACTTT

d_call: NA
v_call: TRBV10-1
j_call: TRBJ2-7
clone_size: NA
cdr3_length: 12
cdr3_aa: CASRDSSYEQYF
cdr3_nt: TGCGCCAGCAGGGACAGTTCCTACGAGCAGTACTTC

d_call: NA
v_call: TRBV4-1
j_call: TRBJ2-7
clone_size: NA
cdr3_length: 16
cdr3_aa: CASSQVAAPSSYEQYF
cdr3_nt: TGCGCCAGCAGCCAGGTAGCGGCCCCGAGCTCCTACGAGCAGTACTTC

d_call: NA
v_call: TRBV9
j_call: TRBJ1-1
clone_size: few
cdr3_length: 13
cdr3_aa: CASSVRDTSQAFF
cdr3_nt: TGTGCCAGCAGCGTGCGGGACACTTCCCAAGCTTTCTTT

d_call: NA
v_call: TRBV5-4
j_call: TRBJ1-2
clone_size: NA
cdr3_length: 16
cdr3_aa: CASSLTGRAPNYGYTF
cdr3_nt: TGTGCCAGCAGCTTGACGGGCAGGGCCCCTAACTATGGCTACACCTTC

d_call: TRBD1
v_call: TRBV5-4
j_call: TRBJ1-1
clone_size: once
cdr3_length: 14
cdr3_aa: CASSWDRGVTEAFF
cdr3_nt: TGTGCCAGCAGCTGGGACAGGGGAGTCACTGAAGCTTTCTTT

d_call: NA
v_call: TRBV15
j_call: TRBJ1-4
clone_size: NA
cdr3_length: 15
cdr3_aa: CATSRERVTNEKLFF
cdr3_nt: TGTGCCACCAGCAGAGAGCGAGTAACTAATGAAAAACTGTTTTTT

d_call: TRBD1
v_call: TRBV29-1
j_call: TRBJ1-4
clone_size: NA
cdr3_length: 16
cdr3_aa: CSVIQPRQGRSEKLFF
cdr3_nt: TGCAGCGTTATTCAACCCCGACAGGGTCGAAGTGAAAAACTGTTTTTT

d_call: NA
v_call: TRBV4-1
j_call: TRBJ2-7
clone_size: NA
cdr3_length: 16
cdr3_aa: CASSRESSGLSYEQYF
cdr3_nt: TGCGCCAGCAGCCGAGAATCCTCAGGGCTTAGCTACGAGCAGTACTTC

d_call: NA
v_call: TRBV14
j_call: TRBJ2-3
clone_size: NA
cdr3_length: 14
cdr3_aa: CASSQQRSTDTQYF
cdr3_nt: TGTGCCAGCAGCCAACAAAGAAGCACAGATACGCAGTATTTT

d_call: TRBD1
v_call: TRBV7-9
j_call: TRBJ2-7
clone_size: NA
cdr3_length: 13
cdr3_aa: CASREGQGYEQYF
cdr3_nt: TGTGCCAGCAGAGAGGGACAGGGCTACGAGCAGTACTTC

d_call: NA
v_call: TRBV19
j_call: TRBJ2-7
clone_size: once
cdr3_length: 13
cdr3_aa: CASSIVSGYEQYF
cdr3_nt: TGTGCCAGTAGTATCGTTAGCGGATACGAGCAGTACTTC

d_call: NA
v_call: TRBV7-9
j_call: TRBJ1-1
clone_size: NA
cdr3_length: 14
cdr3_aa: CASSLAPGGHEAFF
cdr3_nt: TGTGCCAGCAGCTTAGCGCCGGGGGGTCATGAAGCTTTCTTT

d_call: NA
v_call: TRBV13
j_call: TRBJ1-1
clone_size: NA
cdr3_length: 15
cdr3_aa: CASGSGGSANTEAFF
cdr3_nt: TGTGCCAGCGGATCCGGAGGGTCAGCGAACACTGAAGCTTTCTTT

d_call: NA
v_call: TRBV29-1
j_call: TRBJ1-1
clone_size: few
cdr3_length: 11
cdr3_aa: CSVLGRVRAFF
cdr3_nt: TGCAGCGTCTTAGGACGGGTTCGGGCTTTCTTT

d_call: NA
v_call: TRBV19
j_call: TRBJ2-2
clone_size: NA
cdr3_length: 16
cdr3_aa: CASTEAGPGYTGELFF
cdr3_nt: TGTGCCAGTACCGAAGCCGGGCCGGGGTACACCGGGGAGCTGTTTTTT

d_call: NA
v_call: TRBV11-3
j_call: TRBJ1-1
clone_size: once
cdr3_length: 12
cdr3_aa: CASSPGGGVAFF
cdr3_nt: TGTGCCAGCAGCCCTGGCGGGGGTGTAGCTTTCTTT

d_call: NA
v_call: TRBV19
j_call: TRBJ2-2
clone_size: NA
cdr3_length: 15
cdr3_aa: CASQGRGSNTGELFF
cdr3_nt: TGTGCCAGCCAGGGGCGGGGAAGTAACACCGGGGAGCTGTTTTTT

d_call: NA
v_call: TRBV27
j_call: TRBJ1-6
clone_size: NA
cdr3_length: 16
cdr3_aa: CASSLSSPPGHSPLHF
cdr3_nt: TGTGCCAGCAGTTTATCCTCCCCGCCGGGGCATTCACCCCTCCACTTT

d_call: TRBD2
v_call: TRBV6-5
j_call: TRBJ2-1
clone_size: NA
cdr3_length: 15
cdr3_aa: CASSITGTRANEQFF
cdr3_nt: TGTGCCAGCAGCATAACCGGGACTAGGGCCAATGAGCAGTTCTTC

d_call: NA
v_call: TRBV27
j_call: TRBJ1-1
clone_size: NA
cdr3_length: 13
cdr3_aa: CASHTIGYTEAFF
cdr3_nt: TGTGCCAGTCACACCATTGGGTACACTGAAGCTTTCTTT

d_call: NA
v_call: TRBV5-6
j_call: TRBJ1-6
clone_size: NA
cdr3_length: 12
cdr3_aa: CASSLWSSPLHF
cdr3_nt: TGTGCCAGCAGCCTGTGGTCATCACCCCTCCACTTT

d_call: NA
v_call: TRBV5-6
j_call: TRBJ2-1
clone_size: NA
cdr3_length: 16
cdr3_aa: CASTRWAGAAFNEQFF
cdr3_nt: TGTGCCAGCACCCGGTGGGCGGGGGCGGCTTTCAATGAGCAGTTCTTC

d_call: NA
v_call: TRBV5-4
j_call: TRBJ2-5
clone_size: NA
cdr3_length: 15
cdr3_aa: CASSSGLLYQETQYF
cdr3_nt: TGTGCCAGCAGCTCCGGACTCCTGTACCAAGAGACCCAGTACTTC

d_call: NA
v_call: TRBV5-1
j_call: TRBJ1-1
clone_size: once
cdr3_length: 13
cdr3_aa: CASQKAGGTEAFF
cdr3_nt: TGCGCCAGCCAAAAGGCCGGGGGCACTGAAGCTTTCTTT

d_call: NA
v_call: TRBV2
j_call: TRBJ1-5
clone_size: few
cdr3_length: 13
cdr3_aa: CASSEGGYQPQHF
cdr3_nt: TGTGCCAGCAGTGAAGGGGGGTATCAGCCCCAGCATTTT

d_call: TRBD1
v_call: TRBV7-9
j_call: TRBJ2-1
clone_size: few
cdr3_length: 16
cdr3_aa: CASSLEGQGQYNEQFF
cdr3_nt: TGTGCCAGCAGCTTAGAAGGACAGGGGCAATACAATGAGCAGTTCTTC

d_call: NA
v_call: TRBV6-6
j_call: TRBJ1-1
clone_size: NA
cdr3_length: 11
cdr3_aa: CASSYGETAFF
cdr3_nt: TGTGCCAGCAGTTACGGAGAGACGGCTTTCTTT

d_call: NA
v_call: TRBV5-8
j_call: TRBJ1-5
clone_size: NA
cdr3_length: 16
cdr3_aa: CASSLDPYYSNQPQHF
cdr3_nt: TGTGCCAGCAGCTTGGATCCCTACTATAGCAATCAGCCCCAGCATTTT

d_call: TRBD2
v_call: TRBV27
j_call: TRBJ2-7
clone_size: NA
cdr3_length: 15
cdr3_aa: CASSPSGGSSYEQYF
cdr3_nt: TGTGCCAGCAGCCCGAGCGGGGGCAGCTCCTACGAGCAGTACTTC

d_call: TRBD1
v_call: TRBV5-4
j_call: TRBJ2-2
clone_size: NA
cdr3_length: 15
cdr3_aa: CASRGQFGNTGELFF
cdr3_nt: TGTGCCAGCAGGGGACAGTTTGGTAACACCGGGGAGCTGTTTTTT

d_call: NA
v_call: TRBV19
j_call: TRBJ1-3
clone_size: NA
cdr3_length: 12
cdr3_aa: CASSPTGRAIYF
cdr3_nt: TGTGCCAGTAGCCCAACCGGGCGGGCCATATATTTT

d_call: NA
v_call: TRBV27
j_call: TRBJ2-1
clone_size: NA
cdr3_length: 12
cdr3_aa: CASSLSGVEQFF
cdr3_nt: TGTGCCAGCAGTTTATCAGGGGTCGAGCAGTTCTTC

d_call: TRBD1
v_call: TRBV5-1
j_call: TRBJ1-5
clone_size: few
cdr3_length: 14
cdr3_aa: CASSAGQRDQPQHF
cdr3_nt: TGCGCCAGCAGCGCGGGACAGAGGGATCAGCCCCAGCATTTT

d_call: NA
v_call: TRBV27
j_call: TRBJ2-5
clone_size: NA
cdr3_length: 14
cdr3_aa: CASSFGPNQETQYF
cdr3_nt: TGTGCCAGCAGTTTTGGACCTAATCAAGAGACCCAGTACTTC

d_call: TRBD1
v_call: TRBV6-5
j_call: TRBJ1-2
clone_size: NA
cdr3_length: 15
cdr3_aa: CASSYSLGQNYGYTF
cdr3_nt: TGTGCCAGCAGTTACTCCTTGGGACAGAACTATGGCTACACCTTC

d_call: NA
v_call: TRBV4-1
j_call: TRBJ2-7
clone_size: NA
cdr3_length: 14
cdr3_aa: CASSQGTTAYEQHF
cdr3_nt: TGCGCCAGCAGCCAAGGGACAACAGCCTACGAGCAGCACTTC

d_call: NA
v_call: TRBV10-2
j_call: TRBJ1-2
clone_size: NA
cdr3_length: 13
cdr3_aa: CASSMGGENGYTF
cdr3_nt: TGCGCCAGCAGTATGGGGGGCGAGAATGGCTACACCTTC